This is a list of T cell receptor beta chains from one sample in a study of cytomegalovirus exposure and HLA in healthy donors. Measured with immunoSEQ multiplex PCR; TCRdb has only the in-frame clones, and not every one. The sample consists of more than 100,000 clones, 79% of them appearing once. Material for sequencing was PBMCs. The receptors stem from a man in his fifties or sixties in good health and CMV-seropositive. Each CDR3 is given with its conserved first and last residue. Each record gives: V gene, CDR3 length, CDR3 protein.

v_call: TRBV5-4
cdr3_length: 16
cdr3_aa: CASSTGGPSGYYEQYF

v_call: TRBV15
cdr3_length: 17
cdr3_aa: CATSRDLVARDNQPQHF

v_call: TRBV10-3
cdr3_length: 13
cdr3_aa: CAISGDRAYEQYF

v_call: TRBV5-6
cdr3_length: 14
cdr3_aa: CASSLFFGNQPQHF

v_call: TRBV19
cdr3_length: 14
cdr3_aa: CASKGQGAVKTQYF

v_call: TRBV19
cdr3_length: 14
cdr3_aa: CASTPWNSDTEAFF

v_call: TRBV7-8
cdr3_length: 13
cdr3_aa: CASSLGTVTEAFF

v_call: TRBV5-1
cdr3_length: 15
cdr3_aa: CASSLAHSLSYEQYF

v_call: TRBV7-8
cdr3_length: 15
cdr3_aa: CASSNGLAGSYEQYF

v_call: TRBV19
cdr3_length: 13
cdr3_aa: CASSPAQANVLTF

v_call: TRBV7-3
cdr3_length: 13
cdr3_aa: CASGIQGGTEAFF

v_call: TRBV9
cdr3_length: 12
cdr3_aa: CASSGEGDTQYF

v_call: TRBV28
cdr3_length: 17
cdr3_aa: CASSPLKGATSSYEQYF

v_call: TRBV5-5
cdr3_length: 15
cdr3_aa: CASSFGLGGTTEAFF

v_call: TRBV2
cdr3_length: 12
cdr3_aa: CASRAIRNTIYF

v_call: TRBV10-2
cdr3_length: 12
cdr3_aa: CASSERGNEQYF

v_call: TRBV6-6
cdr3_length: 14
cdr3_aa: CASRPRDTSYEQYF

v_call: TRBV5-1
cdr3_length: 15
cdr3_aa: CASSLGTSERYEQYF

v_call: TRBV5-1
cdr3_length: 15
cdr3_aa: CASSRARDRDYGYTF

v_call: TRBV5-4
cdr3_length: 13
cdr3_aa: CASSSGDFYGYTF

v_call: TRBV25-1
cdr3_length: 17
cdr3_aa: CASSGGHSSSGANVLTF

v_call: TRBV7-6
cdr3_length: 15
cdr3_aa: CASSGGRQRTGELFF

v_call: TRBV6-1
cdr3_length: 14
cdr3_aa: CASSDQGINYGYTF

v_call: TRBV2
cdr3_length: 13
cdr3_aa: CASSELGYSEAFF

v_call: TRBV6-1
cdr3_length: 15
cdr3_aa: CASIPPGGSYNEQFF

v_call: TRBV7-2
cdr3_length: 13
cdr3_aa: CASSFGISYEQYF

v_call: TRBV6-1
cdr3_length: 13
cdr3_aa: CASSERGQGASFF

v_call: TRBV5-5
cdr3_length: 14
cdr3_aa: CASSLRGVNTEAFF

v_call: TRBV18
cdr3_length: 13
cdr3_aa: CASRTGIQETQYF

v_call: TRBV19
cdr3_length: 14
cdr3_aa: CASKQQTGTYEQYF

v_call: TRBV28
cdr3_length: 17
cdr3_aa: CASSGNSGTGGGQPQHF

v_call: TRBV27
cdr3_length: 14
cdr3_aa: CASSPFGVGDEQYF

v_call: TRBV10-3
cdr3_length: 18
cdr3_aa: CAITYSGLLADRPYEQYF

v_call: TRBV2
cdr3_length: 14
cdr3_aa: CASRYSGVPETQYF

v_call: TRBV4-3
cdr3_length: 15
cdr3_aa: CASSPAGTLNTEAFF